In its sample, the clone carrying this T cell receptor (beta chain) was seen a few times. Its matching antigen is unknown. This entry belongs to a study of beta chain features in type 1 diabetes. Study-level results: Sampled from patients, naive, central memory and Treg TCRB repertoires appeared more similar than those sampled from healthy donors. Type 1 diabetes patients had moderately but significantly shorter TCRB CDR3s in all four CD4+ subsets.

Every bit of the isolated RNA underwent reverse transcription, so sequencing read expressed TCRB transcripts. Here immunoSEQ multiplex PCR was the method, and the copy in TCRdb shows in-frame clones only, minus some. The sample has approximately 150,000 clones, 7.5% to 9.5% seen once. CDR3 length: 20 residues. Germline V CDR1 and CDR2: LGHNA, YNFKEQ. The V segment lost 0 bases and the J segment 0 bases; nucleotides outside the gene matches: 9. Specimen: central memory CD4+ T cells from blood. The J gene is TRBJ2-3, the V gene TRBV4-2, with TRBD2 matching over 13 bases. This TCR derives from a woman aged 18-29 years in good health. The CDR3: CASSQDGATSGGSSTDTQYF. CDR3 DNA sequence: TGTGCCAGCAGCCAAGACGGGGCGACTAGCGGGGGGAGCAGCACAGATACGCAGTATTTT.